The clone carrying this TCR beta chain appeared once. The data are from a study of CD8 T cells in Susac syndrome. RNA amounts of about 0.5 to 1 ug underwent reverse transcription with random hexamers. Amplification of TCR beta CDR3 was carried out by immunoSEQ multiplex PCR, which covered 54 Vbeta and 13 Jbeta segments. In TCRdb, the immunoSEQ multiplex PCR reads were re-called with MiXCR into one record per CDR3 protein. Of 100,000 or so distinct CDR3 sequences in the sample, over 90% were seen once. The clonotype originates from a human donor in good health. Sequenced material: CD4+ T cells from PBMCs.

CDR3 residues: CASSPSTGFRFF. CDR3 bases: TGTGCCAGCAGCCCGAGTACGGGGTTCCGCTTCTTC. V gene TRBV5-6 combines with J gene TRBJ2-1; tentatively, D is TRBD2 (5 bases). This CDR3 region has 12 residues. CDR1 and CDR2 from the germline V gene are SGHDT and YYEEEE. V lost 4 bases and J lost 16, with 18 bases in between.